What follows is one T cell receptor beta chain and its context. Germline CDR1 and CDR2: MRHNA and SNTAGT. V lost 4 bases to trimming and J lost 8 bases; unmatched junction nucleotides: 7. The CDR3 loop spans 15 amino acids. This record belongs to a study of blood T cell repertoires in COVID-19. Study context: Whether acute or convalescent, the COVID-19 samples came from the United States, Italy and Spain. Nucleic acid was either cDNA or gDNA, and it came from T cells, B-cell-depleted T cells, or PBMCs.

Clones were read by immunoSEQ multiplex PCR, and TCRdb kept only the in-frame ones, dropping some. The table has approximately 76,000 clones, around 83% seen once. The J gene is TRBJ2-1, the V gene TRBV6-4, with 11 bases matching TRBD2. The receptor comes from a woman aged 55-70 years with acute or convalescent COVID-19. Sequences were obtained from peripheral blood. The CDR3 DNA reads TGTGCCAGCAGTGCGCTAGCGGGGGGTAACGATGAGCAGTTCTTC. Translation: CASSALAGGNDEQFF.